This T cell receptor (beta chain) was recorded in a study of OX40 agonist ivuxolimab in advanced cancers. Regarding the study in general: The costimulatory receptor OX40 (CD134) was targeted by ivuxolimab, a fully human IgG2 agonistic monoclonal antibody. Intravenous ivuxolimab was administered to patients every 2 weeks at six dose levels: 0.01, 0.1, 0.3, 1.5, 3 and 10 mg/kg. Of the roughly 50 dose-escalation patients, hepatocellular carcinoma was present in about 20, melanoma in roughly 15, renal cell carcinoma in 9 and head and neck cancer in 9. The dose-escalation cohort was 82.7% male with a mean age of approximately 59 years, ranging from about 20 to 85. Patients were allowed to have had prior anti-PD-1, anti-PD-L1 or anti-CTLA-4 therapy, and 40% to 45% of the dose-escalation patients had been treated with checkpoint inhibitors. Partial responses occurred in three dose-escalation patients: two with cutaneous melanoma and one with hepatocellular carcinoma. The point of sequencing TCRbeta in the periphery was to test whether ivuxolimab changed TCR sequence diversity and drove clonal T-cell expansion. The paper reports the monotherapy dose-escalation portion (N = 52 patients) of the phase I ivuxolimab trial. General findings and caveats noted by the study authors: Partial responders in the 0.1-3.0 mg/kg groups had among the lowest normalized peripheral clonal expansion, especially among CD8+ T cells. Which antigens the clonally expanded peripheral T cells were specific for was not determined. At doses of 0.1 to 3.0 mg/kg, clonal expansion of both CD4+ and CD8+ blood T cells was observed from baseline to week 6. After ivuxolimab, CD8+ T cells had more expanded clones than CD4+ T cells on average. Low levels of normalized T-cell clonal expansion were also seen in some patients who did not respond.

For this clone: Its antigen is not yet known. No base quality values were provided; no much bigger clone lies one nucleotide off.

Relative to germline, V is missing 5 bases and J is missing 6 bases, with 5 bases of the junction outside any gene match. CDR1 PRHDT and CDR2 FYEKMQ are derived from the germline V gene (reference sequence). The CDR3 starts with the cysteine, ends with the phenylalanine, and has 13 residues. The kept DNA is CDR3 alone, 39 bases in frame from the first base. Genomic DNA was extracted from sorted cells for sequencing of the TCRbeta CDR3 region. The immunoSEQ Assay was used to sequence the TCRbeta CDR3 regions. Not all clones reach the TCRdb copy of this immuneACCESS table, which keeps in-frame sequences only. Checked studies attribute under half of the gap to unresolved V genes and leave the rest unexplained. For this sample there are 75,000 to 100,000 clones; under 90% appear just once. Of the sample, about 1.9% is held by the ten largest clones. The trial excluded patients who had a history of autoimmune disease or were on systemic immunosuppression. Peripheral blood for TCR sequencing was drawn from every dose cohort at baseline, at cycle 4 day 1 and at cycle 7 day 1. The samples were drawn from a first-in-human, open-label, multicenter phase I dose-escalation trial of ivuxolimab. Adults with locally advanced or metastatic melanoma, renal cell carcinoma, hepatocellular carcinoma or head and neck squamous cell carcinoma were enrolled in the trial. CD4+ and CD8+ T cells were sorted separately from peripheral blood before TCR sequencing.

The rearranged chain carries TRBV13 and TRBJ1-2; TRBD1 aligns with 8 central bases. Sequencing was performed on CD4+ or CD8+ T cells sorted from blood, taken in a trial of the OX40 agonist ivuxolimab. This TCR came from an adult with an advanced solid tumor such as melanoma, head and neck, liver or kidney cancer. CDR3 reads: CASSPRQGHGYTF. DNA sequence: TGTGCCAGCAGCCCCCGACAGGGGCATGGCTACACCTTC.